This T cell receptor (beta chain) was sequenced for a study of regulatory T cells in long-lasting Graves disease. The V end was cut by 6 bases, the J end by 6 bases, with 17 bases between. The CDR3 is 14 residues long. Study outcomes and limitations: Persistent disease preferred TRBV28, TRBJ1-2 and TRBJ2-5.

The time point is: newly diagnosed GD, antithyroid drugs for less than 3 months. Making the TCR library involved RNA that had been extracted from PBMCs. The table lists this clonotype with a count of one. Its antigen is unidentified. iRepertoire HTBI primers and Arm-PCR of CDR3 regions built TCR beta libraries. In the source study's methods: Identification of gene segments yielded more than 60 TRBV and 13 to 15 TRBJ across samples. Using its own MiXCR run on the multiplex PCR reads, TCRdb lists one record per CDR3 protein. The V and J calls and clone size are TCRdb's, not the authors'. The sample includes hundreds of thousands of distinct CDR3 sequences, roughly 15% of them seen just once. The sample also formed part of further work on T cells in Graves' hyperthyroidism and ophthalmopathy.

Sequencing was performed on peripheral blood mononuclear cells (PBMCs), taken at new diagnosis, from a patient treated with antithyroid drugs. The chain joins TRBV12-3 or TRBV12-4 to TRBJ1-1, with a tentative D call TRBD1 (6 bases). The source is a woman between 25 and 40 years old with Graves disease. The CDR3 DNA follows: TGTGCCAGCAGGGAACAGGGAGAATTCGCTGAAGCTTTCTTT. Translating it yields CASREQGEFAEAFF.